This T cell receptor (beta chain) emerged from a study of monozygotic twins with cystic fibrosis. Points from the study as a whole: Nucleotide-identical clonotype sharing was significantly higher within monozygotic CF twin pairs than between unrelated CF individuals.

This clone was observed a few times. The antigen is not known. TCRdb keeps only in-frame clones here, not all; method: immunoSEQ multiplex PCR. This table holds tens of thousands of clones, 66% found once. Material: blood. The sequence derives from a girl aged 5-17 years with cystic fibrosis.

In DNA, the CDR3 is TGTGCCAGCAGTTTAATCCGGGAAGATTATGGCTACACCTTC. This encodes CASSLIREDYGYTF. The chain recombines TRBV28 with TRBJ1-2; D call uncertain. V lost 2 bases and J 5 bases, leaving 12 bases between the germline ends. Germline lookup yields CDR1 MDHEN and CDR2 SYDVKM. CDR3 length: 14 amino acids.